The 21 T cell receptor beta chains in this list originate from one sample, sequenced in a study of early T cells in non-severe SARS-CoV-2 infection. One entry per CDR3 protein, called by TCRdb with MiXCR from the 5' RACE reads. The data show roughly 26,000 distinct CDR3 sequences, roughly 4.6% seen once. The specimen sequenced was whole blood. The origin of the receptors is an adult who was a healthcare worker with PCR-confirmed SARS-CoV-2 infection or an uninfected control (not recorded which).

This clonotype was observed many times. The gene calls are TRBV12-3 or TRBV12-4 and TRBJ1-5, with 7 bases lining up with TRBD1. CDR3 length equals 14 residues. J lost 5 bases, V lost 7 bases, and 8 bases had no gene match. In nucleotides, the CDR3 is TGTGCCAGCACTTTTCAAGGGGGCGATCAGCCCCAGCATTTT. Protein sequence: CASTFQGGDQPQHF.

The chain uses TRBV10-1 and TRBJ2-2, with 10 positions matching TRBD1. Germline CDR1 is WNHNN and CDR2 is SYGVQD (reference sequence). The CDR3 runs 18 residues. V lost 1 base to trimming and J lost 3 bases; unmatched junction nucleotides: 8. Here the CDR3 reads CASSELIAGTGDTGELFF. In DNA form, the CDR3 reads TGCGCCAGCAGTGAGTTAATTGCCGGGACAGGGGACACCGGGGAGCTGTTTTTT.

This clonotype has ten or more counts. The chain uses TRBV24-1 and TRBJ2-5; D possibly matches TRBD1 or TRBD2 (5 bases each). Germline V lookup: CDR1 KGHDR, CDR2 SFDVKD. Trimming removed 5 bases at V and 1 base at J, with 13 bases between. This CDR3 has 15 amino acids. CDR3 nucleotide sequence: TGTGCCACCAGTGCCGGGGCGCAACTCCAAGAGACCCAGTACTTC. Its translation is CATSAGAQLQETQYF.

This clonotype was seen many times. The chain has TRBV7-9 and TRBJ1-5, with D unresolved. Trimming shortened V by 1 base and J by 8 bases, and 12 bases separated the two germline ends. Germline V gene data show CDR1 as SEHNR and CDR2 as FQNEAQ (reference sequence). The CDR3 consists of 14 residues. CDR3 DNA sequence: TGTGCCAGCAGCTTAGGGGCCTCACCGGAGCCCCAGCATTTT. Protein sequence: CASSLGASPEPQHF. The full variable domain, with the rest looked up from reference TRBV7-9 and TRBJ1-5, is DTGVSQNPRHKITKRGQNVTFRCDPISEHNRLYWYRQTLGQGPEFLTYFQNEAQLEKSRLLSDRFSAERPKGSFSTLEIQRTEQGDSAMYLCASSLGASPEPQHFGDGTRLSIL.

This clonotype has a count of ten or more. The rearrangement links TRBV5-6 to TRBJ2-5; 11 bases align to TRBD2. CDR1 SGHDT and CDR2 YYEEEE come from the germline V gene. CDR3 size: 16 residues. After removal of 0 bases from V and 4 bases from J, the junction contained 5 bases not matched to a gene. The CDR3 sequence: CASSLVVAGGLETQYF. The CDR3 nucleotides read TGTGCCAGCAGCTTGGTCGTAGCGGGGGGGCTAGAGACCCAGTACTTC. The full variable domain, in which reference TRBV5-6 and TRBJ2-5 provide the parts outside the CDR3, is DAGVTQSPTHLIKTRGQQVTLRCSPKSGHDTVSWYQQALGQGPQFIFQYYEEEERQRGNFPDRFSGHQFPNYSSELNVNALLLGDSALYLCASSLVVAGGLETQYFGPGTRLLVL.

This clonotype was detected many times. This rearrangement joins TRBV11-2 to TRBJ1-6, with no clear D. Germline V CDR1 and CDR2: SGHAT, FQNNGV. This CDR3 is 13 amino acids long. V shed 5 bases and J shed 5 bases, with 7 bases lying between them. Written as DNA, the CDR3 is TGTGCCAGCAGCCCTACGGATAATTCACCCCTCCACTTT. Protein: CASSPTDNSPLHF.

This clonotype showed up many times. The chain recombines TRBV14 with TRBJ2-3; D possibly uses TRBD1 or TRBD2 (5 bases each). CDR3 length: 13 amino acids. Trimming left V 4 bases short and J 5 bases short, with 10 bases between. Germline CDR1 and CDR2: SGHDN and FVKESK. CDR3 DNA sequence: TGTGCCAGCAGCCGGGGGTCCAGAGATACGCAGTATTTT. Protein product: CASSRGSRDTQYF.

This clonotype came up many times. The chain joins TRBV29-1 to TRBJ2-3; 10 bases fit TRBD2. Per germline, CDR1 SQVTM and CDR2 ANQGSEA. The CDR3 spans 15 residues. V shed 5 bases and J 2 bases; nucleotides not matched to a gene: 7. CDR3: CSVFGLAEDTDTQYF. The CDR3 DNA is TGCAGCGTTTTTGGACTAGCGGAGGACACAGATACGCAGTATTTT.

This clonotype was counted at least ten times. This chain links TRBV7-6 with TRBJ1-1, with D hard to call. CDR1 SGHVS and CDR2 FNYEAQ come from the germline V gene. The CDR3 sequence is 13 residues long. The V end lost 3 bases, the J end lost 2 bases, and 7 bases lay between the germline ends. The CDR3 spells CASSFEANTEAFF. CDR3 DNA sequence: TGTGCCAGCAGCTTTGAGGCAAACACTGAAGCTTTCTTT.

This clonotype has at least ten counts. The rearrangement links TRBV29-1 to TRBJ1-1; D remains unclear. Germline loops: CDR1 SQVTM, CDR2 ANQGSEA. The CDR3 consists of 15 residues. Trimming shortened V by 0 bases and J by 1 base, and 12 bases separated the two germline ends. The CDR3 reads CSVEDRRVSNTEAFF. CDR3 sequence (DNA): TGCAGCGTTGAAGATCGGCGGGTCTCGAACACTGAAGCTTTCTTT.

This clonotype was recorded many times. The CDR3 spells CSATTGVGQPQHF. As DNA, the CDR3 is TGCAGTGCTACTACAGGGGTGGGTCAGCCCCAGCATTTT. The genes are TRBV20-1 and TRBJ1-5; 7 nucleotides line up with TRBD1. The germline V gene has CDR1 DFQATT and CDR2 SNEGSKA (reference sequence). V lost 4 bases to trimming and J lost 6 bases; unmatched junction nucleotides: 6. The CDR3 runs to 13 residues.

This clonotype was observed a handful of times. One base away lies a much larger clone, so this may be a sequencing read error. J is TRBJ1-1 and V is TRBV6-2 or TRBV6-3; D gene ambiguous. The germline gives CDR1 MNHEY, CDR2 SVGEGT. The CDR3 sequence is 13 residues long. CDR3 coding DNA: TGTGTCAGCACCCAGCGCCGGGACACTGAAGCTTTCTTT. Its protein product is CVSTQRRDTEAFF.

This clonotype was seen many times. This rearrangement joins TRBV15 to TRBJ2-3; 8 nucleotides agree with TRBD2. After removal of 0 bases from V and 2 bases from J, the junction contained 10 bases not matched to a gene. Germline CDR1 and CDR2: LNHNV and YYDKDF (reference sequence). CDR3 length: 18 residues. CDR3 nucleotides: TGTGCCACCAGCAGAGATGTTACTAGCGGCGCATTCACAGATACGCAGTATTTT. Protein: CATSRDVTSGAFTDTQYF.

This clonotype was recorded at least ten times. V is TRBV10-3 and J is TRBJ2-7; a weak D match, TRBD1 (6 bases). The CDR3 sequence is 14 residues long. Germline CDR1 is ENHRY and CDR2 is SYGVKD. The V end lost 6 bases, the J end lost 0 bases, and 12 bases lay between the germline ends. The CDR3 DNA reads TGTGCCATCAGCGCAACAGGGTTCTCCTACGAGCAGTACTTC. It is translated as CAISATGFSYEQYF.

In its sample, this clonotype was seen a few times. This chain links TRBV3-1 with TRBJ2-5; perhaps TRBD1 as D (5 bases). Germline V CDR1 and CDR2: LGHDT, YNNKEL (reference sequence). The V end lost 4 bases, the J end lost 4 bases, and 13 bases lay between the germline ends. This CDR3 contains 14 residues. The CDR3 DNA reads TGTGCCAGCAGCCGGCGACAGCAAGGAGAGACCCAGTACTTC. Protein product: CASSRRQQGETQYF.

This clonotype has ten or more counts. CDR3 loop: CASSQDPAGPQETQYF. The CDR3 region has the DNA TGTGCCAGCAGCCAAGATCCAGCCGGACCACAAGAGACCCAGTACTTC. The chain has TRBV4-2 and TRBJ2-5, with D unresolved. The length of the CDR3 is 16 residues. CDR1 is LGHNA, CDR2 YNFKEQ, per germline. With 0 bases removed from V and 2 bases from J, the gap between germline ends came to 13 bases.

This clonotype has only a few counts. This chain uses TRBV29-1 with TRBJ2-5; D not resolved. The CDR3 consists of 11 residues. V gave up 0 bases and J gave up 6 bases, with 5 bases separating them. Germline values: CDR1 SQVTM, CDR2 ANQGSEA. CDR3 residues: CSVEDSKTQYF. The CDR3 nucleotides read TGCAGCGTTGAAGATTCAAAGACCCAGTACTTC.

The table lists this clonotype with many counts. This sequence joins TRBV27 and TRBJ2-2; 9 bases are a match to TRBD1. This CDR3 region has 14 residues. CDR1 MNHEY and CDR2 SMNVEV come from the germline V gene (reference sequence). V shed 3 bases, J shed 6 bases, and the junction held 2 bases outside the gene matches. CDR3 protein: CASSLGQGAGELFF. DNA of the CDR3: TGTGCCAGCAGTTTGGGACAGGGCGCCGGGGAGCTGTTTTTT.

This clonotype showed up many times. The genes are TRBV11-2 and TRBJ1-6; no firm D call. V was trimmed by 4 bases and J by 7 bases, leaving 11 bases between them. The CDR3 contains 14 residues. CDR1 and CDR2 from the germline V gene are SGHAT and FQNNGV. The CDR3: CASSSGPGNSPLHF. In nucleotides, the CDR3 is TGTGCCAGCAGCTCCGGCCCGGGGAATTCACCCCTCCACTTT.

Ten or more counts support this clonotype. The chain couples TRBV6-1 to TRBJ2-3; TRBD2 aligns across 9 bases. V lost 6 bases, J lost 0 bases, and 1 base stayed unmatched. Per germline, CDR1 MNHNS and CDR2 SASEGT. This CDR3 region has 14 residues. The CDR3 here is CASRAGGSTDTQYF. The CDR3 DNA sequence: TGTGCCAGCAGAGCGGGGGGTAGCACAGATACGCAGTATTTT.

This clonotype was counted ten times or more. V usage is TRBV7-9 and J usage is TRBJ1-1; D call uncertain. Germline values: CDR1 SEHNR, CDR2 FQNEAQ (reference sequence). Trimming pared 5 bases from V and 4 bases from J, leaving 8 bases between. This CDR3 comprises 12 residues. The CDR3 DNA follows: TGTGCCAGCAGCCGAATGGCCACTGAAGCTTTCTTT. The encoded protein is CASSRMATEAFF. The variable domain in full, completed from reference TRBV7-9 and TRBJ1-1, reads DTGVSQNPRHKITKRGQNVTFRCDPISEHNRLYWYRQTLGQGPEFLTYFQNEAQLEKSRLLSDRFSAERPKGSFSTLEIQRTEQGDSAMYLCASSRMATEAFFGQGTRLTVV.